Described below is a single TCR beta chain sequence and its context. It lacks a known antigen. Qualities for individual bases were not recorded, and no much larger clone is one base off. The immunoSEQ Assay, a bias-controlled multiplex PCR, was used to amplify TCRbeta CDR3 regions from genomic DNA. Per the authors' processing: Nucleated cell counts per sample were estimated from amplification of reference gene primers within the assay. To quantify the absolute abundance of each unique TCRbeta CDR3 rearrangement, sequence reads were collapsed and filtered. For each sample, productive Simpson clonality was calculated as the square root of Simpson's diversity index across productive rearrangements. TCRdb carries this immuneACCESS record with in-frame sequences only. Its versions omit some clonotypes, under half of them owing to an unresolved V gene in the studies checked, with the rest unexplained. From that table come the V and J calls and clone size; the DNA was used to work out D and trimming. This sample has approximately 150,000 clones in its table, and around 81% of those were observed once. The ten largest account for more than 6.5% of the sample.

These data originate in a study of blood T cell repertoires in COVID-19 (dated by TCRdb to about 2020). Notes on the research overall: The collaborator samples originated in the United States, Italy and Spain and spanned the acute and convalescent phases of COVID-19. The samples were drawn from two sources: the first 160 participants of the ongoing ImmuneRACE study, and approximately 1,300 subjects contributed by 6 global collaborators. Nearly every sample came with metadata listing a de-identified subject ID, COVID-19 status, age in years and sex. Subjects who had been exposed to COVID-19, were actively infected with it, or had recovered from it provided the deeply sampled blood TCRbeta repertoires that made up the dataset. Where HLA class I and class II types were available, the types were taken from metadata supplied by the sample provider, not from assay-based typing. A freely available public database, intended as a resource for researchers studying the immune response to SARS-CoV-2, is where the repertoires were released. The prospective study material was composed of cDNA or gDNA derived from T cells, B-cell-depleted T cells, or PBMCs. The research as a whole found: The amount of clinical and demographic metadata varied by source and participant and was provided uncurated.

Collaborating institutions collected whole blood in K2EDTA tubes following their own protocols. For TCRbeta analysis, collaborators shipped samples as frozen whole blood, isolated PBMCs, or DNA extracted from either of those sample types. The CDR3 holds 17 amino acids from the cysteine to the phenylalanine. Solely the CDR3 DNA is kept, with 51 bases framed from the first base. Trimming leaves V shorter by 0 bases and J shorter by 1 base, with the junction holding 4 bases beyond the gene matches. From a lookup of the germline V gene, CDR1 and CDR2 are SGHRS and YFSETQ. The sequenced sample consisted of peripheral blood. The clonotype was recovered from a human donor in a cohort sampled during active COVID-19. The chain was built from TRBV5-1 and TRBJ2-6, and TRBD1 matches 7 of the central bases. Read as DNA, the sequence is TGCGCCAGCAGCTTGGGGGTGACAGGGTCTGGGGCCAACGTCCTGACTTTC. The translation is CASSLGVTGSGANVLTF. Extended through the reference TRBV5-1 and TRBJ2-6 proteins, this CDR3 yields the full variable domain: KAGVTQTPRYLIKTRGQQVTLSCSPISGHRSVSWYQQTPGQGLQFLFEYFSETQRNKGNFPGRFSGRQFSNSRSEMNVSTLELGDSALYLCASSLGVTGSGANVLTFGAGSRLTVL.